This TCR beta chain is drawn from a study of CD8+ T cells in alopecia areata. Following RNA extraction, reverse transcription yielded cDNA that acted as the sequencing template. Only in-frame clones appear in the TCRdb table, and some are missing; sequencing was by immunoSEQ multiplex PCR. The sample yields about 37,000 clones, roughly half seen once. V lost 4 bases, J lost 6 bases, and 13 bases lay in between. The CDR3 extends over 13 amino acids. Germline assignment: CDR1 SGHTA and CDR2 FQGNSA. It was for about 5 patients that CD4+ cells were sorted into CD25+CD127- cells. Individuals with alopecia areata gave both lesional scalp punch biopsies and peripheral blood for collection. CD4+ and CD8+ T cells were sorted from PBMCs stained for CD3, CD4 and CD8. Study-level findings and limits: In patients, TCRs were shared less clearly than in mice, and HLA may possibly be involved.

A word on this clone: Its antigen remains unknown.

The V gene is TRBV7-2, the J gene TRBJ2-7, with a tentative D call TRBD1 (5 bases). This clonotype originated in a human donor with alopecia areata. The sample consisted of CD4+ Tregs sorted from blood. The CDR3 nucleotides are TGTGCCAGCAGCTCAGTCTCAAGGGGCGAGCAGTACTTC. It specifies CASSSVSRGEQYF.